This TCR beta chain is drawn from a study of CD8 T cells in ankylosing spondylitis. Deletions cut 2 bases from V and 2 bases from J, with 4 bases between. The germline V gene encodes CDR1 LNHDA and CDR2 SQIVND (reference sequence). The CDR3 is 13 residues long. Overall study results and limits: Matched ankylosing spondylitis synovial fluid reportedly contained a significantly enriched population of disease-linked clones. One TCR beta motif, made up of several highly homologous variants, appeared characteristic of ankylosing spondylitis blood. Existing reports had already noted some motif variants in reactive arthritis synovial fluid and blood.

Notes on this clonotype: Its antigen remains unknown.

TCRdb itself ran the 5' RACE reads through MiXCR, one entry per CDR3 protein. The sample holds roughly 220,000 distinct CDR3 sequences, approximately 20% seen once. V and J are TRBV19 and TRBJ2-1; D call uncertain. This sequence originates from a male donor with ankylosing spondylitis. The sample was blood, either unsorted or a sorted T cell fraction (not recorded which). CDR3 in amino acids: CASSITAYNEQFF. DNA for the CDR3: TGTGCCAGTAGTATAACGGCCTACAATGAGCAGTTCTTC.